The 2 T cell receptor beta chains below all came from one sample that was sequenced in a study of molecular identifiers for immune sequencing clone quantification. TCRdb independently ran MiXCR on the PCR reads; one entry per CDR3 protein. Of roughly 630,000 distinct CDR3 sequences in the sample, about 25% are singletons; the top ten hold about 0.84%. The specimen sequenced was naive CD8+ T cells from blood, with Jurkat cell RNA spiked in. This sample's subset: FACS-sorted CD8+CD4-CCR7+CD45RA+ naive T cells. The origin of the receptors is a human donor in good health. Some libraries in this study had Jurkat cell RNA spiked in.

This clonotype was counted many times. The rearrangement uses TRBV20-1 and TRBJ1-1; D possibly corresponds to TRBD1 (5 bases). Germline CDR1 reads DFQATT; CDR2 reads SNEGSKA (reference sequence). With 5 bases removed from V and 3 bases from J, the gap between germline ends came to 13 bases. The CDR3 sequence is 13 residues long. CDR3 region: CSALGPLDTEAFF. CDR3 nucleotides: TGCAGTGCTTTGGGGCCTTTGGACACTGAAGCTTTCTTT.

This clonotype occurred once. This clone may be a read error of a much larger clone one base away. V and J are TRBV6-8 and TRBJ2-7, with D perhaps TRBD1 or TRBD2 (6 bases each). The assigned J gene may be wrong: the sequence end matches TRBJ2-1 better. Germline CDR1 MNHGY, CDR2 SAAAGT. CDR3 length: 14 residues. The CDR3 loop reads CASTYRGDSYEQFF. CDR3 nucleotide sequence: TGTGCCAGCACTTATAGGGGGGACTCCTACGAGCAGTTCTTC.